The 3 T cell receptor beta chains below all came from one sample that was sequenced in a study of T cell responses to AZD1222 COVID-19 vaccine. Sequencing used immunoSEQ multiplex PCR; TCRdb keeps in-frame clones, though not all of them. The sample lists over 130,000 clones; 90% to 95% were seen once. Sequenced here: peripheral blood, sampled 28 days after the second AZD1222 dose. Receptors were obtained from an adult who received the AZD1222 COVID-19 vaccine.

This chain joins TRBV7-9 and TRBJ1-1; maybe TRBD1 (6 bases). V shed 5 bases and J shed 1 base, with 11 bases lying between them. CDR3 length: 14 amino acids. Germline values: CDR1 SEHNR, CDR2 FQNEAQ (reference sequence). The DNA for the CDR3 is TGTGCCAGCAGCACCTGGACAGAGAACACTGAAGCTTTCTTT. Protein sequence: CASSTWTENTEAFF.

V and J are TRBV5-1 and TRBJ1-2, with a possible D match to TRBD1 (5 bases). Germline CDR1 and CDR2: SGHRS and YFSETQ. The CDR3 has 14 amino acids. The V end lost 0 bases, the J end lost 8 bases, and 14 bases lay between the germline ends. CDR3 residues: CASSLGQGALGYTF. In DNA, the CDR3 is TGCGCCAGCAGCTTGGGGCAGGGAGCCCTAGGCTACACCTTC. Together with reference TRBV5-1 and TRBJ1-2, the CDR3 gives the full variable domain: KAGVTQTPRYLIKTRGQQVTLSCSPISGHRSVSWYQQTPGQGLQFLFEYFSETQRNKGNFPGRFSGRQFSNSRSEMNVSTLELGDSALYLCASSLGQGALGYTFGSGTRLTVV.

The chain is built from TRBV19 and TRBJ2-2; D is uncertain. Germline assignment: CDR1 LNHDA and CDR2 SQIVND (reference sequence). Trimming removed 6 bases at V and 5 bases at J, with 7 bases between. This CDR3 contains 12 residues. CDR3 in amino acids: CASRADTGELFF. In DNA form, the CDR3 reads TGTGCCAGTAGGGCGGATACCGGGGAGCTGTTTTTT.